The clone carrying this T cell receptor beta chain was counted many times. Its target is not known. TCR beta CDR3 amplification used RNA transcripts. First-round RT-PCR used HTBI primers; second-round multiplex PCR followed. TCRdb redid the calling of the multiplex PCR reads with MiXCR, one entry per CDR3 protein. Here the sample spans approximately 410,000 distinct CDR3 sequences, roughly 15% being singletons. V gave up 3 bases and J gave up 2 bases, with 10 bases separating them. This CDR3 spans 15 amino acids. The germline V gene has CDR1 LNHDA and CDR2 SQIVND (reference sequence). The data were taken from a study of Graves' ophthalmopathy and Graves' hyperthyroidism. Study findings and constraints: The model predicted progression of ophthalmopathy with a sensitivity of 60% to 71%, and its specificity was 72% to 85%. Stable hyperthyroidism and ophthalmopathy were told apart by a 13-signature model, which achieved about 88% sensitivity and just over 80% specificity.

The stable label applied to hyperthyroidism with no ophthalmopathy within 18 months of follow-up. The starting material, about 9.9 ml of fresh peripheral blood, provided the PBMCs. Sequenced sample: peripheral blood. V usage is TRBV19 and J usage is TRBJ2-2; D remains ambiguous. This receptor was identified in a woman aged 18-29 years with stable Graves' hyperthyroidism. The CDR3 sequence is CASSMGIANTGELFF. The CDR3, as DNA: TGTGCCAGTAGTATGGGAATAGCAAACACCGGGGAGCTGTTTTTT.